The clone carrying this T cell receptor beta chain was observed a few times. Its target is not known. This CDR3 has 13 residues. The trim removed 6 bases at V and 7 bases at J, leaving 8 bases unmatched. Germline CDR1 is WNHNN and CDR2 is SYGVQD (reference sequence). The sample originates from a study of cytomegalovirus exposure and HLA in healthy donors. Study as a whole: The roughly 130 validation repertoires used the same platform as the 550 to 850 first-cohort repertoires (as reported by a later analysis). The study, taken as a whole, reports: There were a few CMV-associated chains whose specificity for CMV antigens was confirmed in vitro.

Sequencing was performed with immunoSEQ multiplex PCR; in TCRdb, only in-frame clones are kept and a portion is missing. In the table there are about 200,000 clones, 70% to 90% of which are singletons. The chain has TRBV10-1 and TRBJ2-5, with 7 bases identical to TRBD2. This clonotype originated in a woman under 30 in good health and CMV-seronegative. Material: PBMCs. The CDR3 sequence is CASRGEGEGTQYF. CDR3 sequence (DNA): TGCGCCAGCAGGGGAGAAGGGGAGGGGACCCAGTACTTC.